Sequencing of this T cell receptor beta chain was carried out in a study of T and B cells in COVID-19 patients. This clonotype is categorized as medium-sized. Multiplex PCR with BIOMED2 TRB-A/B primer pools amplified TRB rearrangements. TCRdb re-derived calls from the multiplex PCR reads in MiXCR, one entry per CDR3 protein. The sample comprises thousands of distinct CDR3 sequences, roughly 26% of which are singletons, and 10% to 15% rests with the top ten. Blood genomic DNA input for TRB amplification was 250-500 ng. Germline CDR1 reads MNHEY; CDR2 reads SMNVEV (reference sequence). The CDR3 length is 15 residues. With V trimmed by 6 bases and J by 3 bases, 8 bases remained unmatched.

The material sequenced was blood. This chain links TRBV27 with TRBJ1-2, with 9 bases matching TRBD1. This sequence originates from a human donor with active COVID-19. In nucleotides, the CDR3 is TGTGCCAGCAGACCAGGGACAGGGATTTACTATGGCTACACCTTC. This sequence encodes CASRPGTGIYYGYTF.